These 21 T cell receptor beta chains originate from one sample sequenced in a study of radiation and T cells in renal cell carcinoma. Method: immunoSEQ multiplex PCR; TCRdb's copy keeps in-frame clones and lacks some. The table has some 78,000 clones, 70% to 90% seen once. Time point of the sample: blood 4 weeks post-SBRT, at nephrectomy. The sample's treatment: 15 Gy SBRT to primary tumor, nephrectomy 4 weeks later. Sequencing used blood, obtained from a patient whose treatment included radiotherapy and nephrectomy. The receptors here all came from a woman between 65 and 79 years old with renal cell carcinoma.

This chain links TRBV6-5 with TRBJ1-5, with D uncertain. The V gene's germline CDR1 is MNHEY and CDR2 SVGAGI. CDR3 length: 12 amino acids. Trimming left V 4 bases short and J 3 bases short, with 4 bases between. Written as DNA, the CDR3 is TGTGCCAGCAGTTCCACCAATCAGCCCCAGCATTTT. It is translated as CASSSTNQPQHF.

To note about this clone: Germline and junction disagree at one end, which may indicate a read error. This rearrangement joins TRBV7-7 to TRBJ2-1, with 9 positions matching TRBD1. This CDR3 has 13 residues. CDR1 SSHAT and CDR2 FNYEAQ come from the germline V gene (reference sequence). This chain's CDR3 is CASSPDRGGEQFF. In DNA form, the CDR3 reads TGTGCTAGCAGCCCGGACAGGGGAGGTGAGCAGTTCTTC.

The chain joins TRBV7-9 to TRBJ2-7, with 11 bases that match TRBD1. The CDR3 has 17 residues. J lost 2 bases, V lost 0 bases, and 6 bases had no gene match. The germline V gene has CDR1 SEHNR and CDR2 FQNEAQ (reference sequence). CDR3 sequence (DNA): TGTGCCAGCAGCTTAGCGGGGACAGGGGGTAAGACCTACGAGCAGTACTTC. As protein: CASSLAGTGGKTYEQYF. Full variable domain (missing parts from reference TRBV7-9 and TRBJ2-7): DTGVSQNPRHKITKRGQNVTFRCDPISEHNRLYWYRQTLGQGPEFLTYFQNEAQLEKSRLLSDRFSAERPKGSFSTLEIQRTEQGDSAMYLCASSLAGTGGKTYEQYFGPGTRLTVT.

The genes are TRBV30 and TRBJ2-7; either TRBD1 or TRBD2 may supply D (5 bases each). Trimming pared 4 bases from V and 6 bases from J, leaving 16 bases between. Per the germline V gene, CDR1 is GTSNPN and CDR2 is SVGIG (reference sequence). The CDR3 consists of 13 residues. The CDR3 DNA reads TGTGCCTGGAAGGGGACGGAGTTTTCCGAGCAGTACTTC. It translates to CAWKGTEFSEQYF.

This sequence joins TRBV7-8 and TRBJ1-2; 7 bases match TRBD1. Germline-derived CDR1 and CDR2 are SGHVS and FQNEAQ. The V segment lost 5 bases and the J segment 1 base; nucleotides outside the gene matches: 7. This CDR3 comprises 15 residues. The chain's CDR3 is CASSLRDSLNYGYTF. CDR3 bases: TGTGCCAGCAGCCTCCGGGACAGCCTTAACTATGGCTACACCTTC.

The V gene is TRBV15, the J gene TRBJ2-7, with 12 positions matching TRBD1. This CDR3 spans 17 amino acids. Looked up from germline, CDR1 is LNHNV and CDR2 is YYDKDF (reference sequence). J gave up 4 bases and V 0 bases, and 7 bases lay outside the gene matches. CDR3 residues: CATSRDRDRGQQYEQYF. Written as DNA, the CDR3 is TGTGCCACCAGCAGAGATAGGGACAGGGGGCAACAATACGAGCAGTACTTC.

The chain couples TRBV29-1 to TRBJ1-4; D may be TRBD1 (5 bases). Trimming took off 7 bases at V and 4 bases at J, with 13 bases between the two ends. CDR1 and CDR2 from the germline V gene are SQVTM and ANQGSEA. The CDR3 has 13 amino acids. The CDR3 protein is CSAAGTHNEKLFF. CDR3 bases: TGCAGCGCCGCCGGGACCCATAATGAAAAACTGTTTTTT.

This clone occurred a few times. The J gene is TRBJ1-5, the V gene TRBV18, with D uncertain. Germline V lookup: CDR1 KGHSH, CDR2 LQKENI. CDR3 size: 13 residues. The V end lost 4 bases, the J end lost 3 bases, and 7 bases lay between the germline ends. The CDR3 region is CASSRVDNQPQHF. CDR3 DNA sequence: TGTGCCAGCTCACGGGTTGACAATCAGCCCCAGCATTTT.

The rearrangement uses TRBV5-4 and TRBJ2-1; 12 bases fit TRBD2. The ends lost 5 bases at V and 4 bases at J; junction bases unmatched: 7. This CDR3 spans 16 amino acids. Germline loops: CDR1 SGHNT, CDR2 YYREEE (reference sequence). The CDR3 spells CASRQELAGGYNEQFF. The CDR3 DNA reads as TGTGCCAGCAGGCAAGAACTAGCGGGGGGTTACAATGAGCAGTTCTTC. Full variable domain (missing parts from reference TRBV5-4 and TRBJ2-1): ETGVTQSPTHLIKTRGQQVTLRCSSQSGHNTVSWYQQALGQGPQFIFQYYREEENGRGNFPPRFSGLQFPNYSSELNVNALELDDSALYLCASRQELAGGYNEQFFGPGTRLTVL.

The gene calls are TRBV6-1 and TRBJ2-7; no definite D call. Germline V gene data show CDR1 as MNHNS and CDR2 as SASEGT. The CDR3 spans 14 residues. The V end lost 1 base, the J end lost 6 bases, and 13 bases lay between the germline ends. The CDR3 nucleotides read TGTGCCAGCAGTGAAGGGGTGGGATTAGGCGAGCAGTACTTC. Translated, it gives CASSEGVGLGEQYF.

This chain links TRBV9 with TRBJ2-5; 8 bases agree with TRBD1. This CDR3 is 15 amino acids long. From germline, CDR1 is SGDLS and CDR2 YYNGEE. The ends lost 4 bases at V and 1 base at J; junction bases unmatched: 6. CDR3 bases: TGTGCCAGCAGCCTCCGGACAGGGAGCCAAGAGACCCAGTACTTC. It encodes CASSLRTGSQETQYF.

The CDR3, as DNA: TGTGCCAGCAGCATGACAGCGGGGGGGTCAGAGACCCAGTACTTC. Translation: CASSMTAGGSETQYF. The rearrangement links TRBV7-9 to TRBJ2-5; TRBD2 matches 10 bases. V was clipped by 5 bases and J by 4 bases; unmatched bases: 7. CDR1 and CDR2 from the germline V gene are SEHNR and FQNEAQ (reference sequence). The CDR3 consists of 15 residues.

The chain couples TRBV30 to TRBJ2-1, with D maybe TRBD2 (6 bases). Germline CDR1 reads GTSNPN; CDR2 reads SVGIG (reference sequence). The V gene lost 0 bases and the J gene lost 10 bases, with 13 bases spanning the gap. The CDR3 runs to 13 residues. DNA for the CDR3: TGTGCCTGGAGTGTAAGTTCAGGGAGGGAGCAGTTCTTC. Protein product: CAWSVSSGREQFF.

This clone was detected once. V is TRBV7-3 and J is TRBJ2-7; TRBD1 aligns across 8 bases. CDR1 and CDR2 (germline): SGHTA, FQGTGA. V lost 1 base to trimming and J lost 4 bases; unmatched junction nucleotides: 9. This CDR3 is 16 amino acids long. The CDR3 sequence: CASSLNPGQAKYEQYF. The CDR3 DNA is TGTGCCAGCAGCTTAAACCCGGGACAGGCGAAATACGAGCAGTACTTC.

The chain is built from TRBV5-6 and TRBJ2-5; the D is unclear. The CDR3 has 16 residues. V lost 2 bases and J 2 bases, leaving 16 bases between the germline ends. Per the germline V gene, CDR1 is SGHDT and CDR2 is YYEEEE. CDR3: CASSFKGVGLQETQYF. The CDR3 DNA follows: TGTGCCAGCAGCTTTAAAGGAGTCGGTTTACAAGAGACCCAGTACTTC.

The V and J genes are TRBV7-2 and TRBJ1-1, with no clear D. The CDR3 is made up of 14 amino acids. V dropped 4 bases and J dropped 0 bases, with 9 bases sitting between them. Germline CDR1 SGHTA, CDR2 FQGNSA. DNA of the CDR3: TGTGCCAGCAGCTCCTTGGGCTTGAACACTGAAGCTTTCTTT. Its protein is CASSSLGLNTEAFF.

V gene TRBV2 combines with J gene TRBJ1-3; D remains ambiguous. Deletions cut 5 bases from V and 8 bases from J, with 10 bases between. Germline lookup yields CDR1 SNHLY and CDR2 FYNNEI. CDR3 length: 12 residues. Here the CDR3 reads CASSKNGDTIYF. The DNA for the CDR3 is TGTGCCAGCAGTAAGAATGGGGACACCATATATTTT. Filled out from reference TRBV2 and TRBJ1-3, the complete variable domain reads EPEVTQTPSHQVTQMGQEVILRCVPISNHLYFYWYRQILGQKVEFLVSFYNNEISEKSEIFDDQFSVERPDGSNFTLKIRSTKLEDSAMYFCASSKNGDTIYFGEGSWLTVV.

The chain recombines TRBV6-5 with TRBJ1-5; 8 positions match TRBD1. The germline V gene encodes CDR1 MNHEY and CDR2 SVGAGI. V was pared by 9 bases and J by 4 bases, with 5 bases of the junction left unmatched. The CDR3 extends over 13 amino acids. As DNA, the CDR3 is TGTGCCAGTTCAGGGGGCAGAAATCAGCCCCAGCATTTT. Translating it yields CASSGGRNQPQHF.

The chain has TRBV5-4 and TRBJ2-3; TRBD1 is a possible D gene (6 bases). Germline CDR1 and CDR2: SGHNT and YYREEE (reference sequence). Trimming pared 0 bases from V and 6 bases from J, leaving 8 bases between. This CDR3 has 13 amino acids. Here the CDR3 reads CASSLGGPDTQYF. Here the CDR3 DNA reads TGTGCCAGCAGCTTGGGGGGGCCCGATACGCAGTATTTT. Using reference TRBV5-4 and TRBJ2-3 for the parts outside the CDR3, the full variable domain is ETGVTQSPTHLIKTRGQQVTLRCSSQSGHNTVSWYQQALGQGPQFIFQYYREEENGRGNFPPRFSGLQFPNYSSELNVNALELDDSALYLCASSLGGPDTQYFGPGTRLTVL.

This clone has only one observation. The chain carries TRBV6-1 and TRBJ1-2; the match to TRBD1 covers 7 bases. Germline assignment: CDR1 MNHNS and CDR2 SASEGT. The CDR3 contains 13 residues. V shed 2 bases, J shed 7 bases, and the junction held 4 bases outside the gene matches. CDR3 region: CASSEQTGIGYTF. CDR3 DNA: TGTGCCAGCAGTGAACAGACAGGGATTGGCTACACCTTC.

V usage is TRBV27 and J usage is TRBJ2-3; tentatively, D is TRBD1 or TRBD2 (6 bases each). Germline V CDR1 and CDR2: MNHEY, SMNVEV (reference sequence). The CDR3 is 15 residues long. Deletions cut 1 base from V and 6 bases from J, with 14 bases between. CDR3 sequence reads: CASSLYPGAPDTQYF. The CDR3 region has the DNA TGTGCCAGCAGTTTATACCCGGGGGCTCCGGATACGCAGTATTTT.